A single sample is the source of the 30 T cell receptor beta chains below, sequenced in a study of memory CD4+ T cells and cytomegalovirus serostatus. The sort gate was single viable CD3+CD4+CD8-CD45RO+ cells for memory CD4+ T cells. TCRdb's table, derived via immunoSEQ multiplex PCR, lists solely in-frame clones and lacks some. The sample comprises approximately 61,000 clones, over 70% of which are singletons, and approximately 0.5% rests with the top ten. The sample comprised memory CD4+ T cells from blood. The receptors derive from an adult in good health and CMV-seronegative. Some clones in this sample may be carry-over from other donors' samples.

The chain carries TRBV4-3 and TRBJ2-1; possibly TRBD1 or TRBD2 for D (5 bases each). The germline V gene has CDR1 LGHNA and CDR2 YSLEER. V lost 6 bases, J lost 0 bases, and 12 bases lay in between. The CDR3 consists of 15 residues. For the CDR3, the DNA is TGCGCCAGCAGAATGCAGGGAGACTCCTACAATGAGCAGTTCTTC. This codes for CASRMQGDSYNEQFF.

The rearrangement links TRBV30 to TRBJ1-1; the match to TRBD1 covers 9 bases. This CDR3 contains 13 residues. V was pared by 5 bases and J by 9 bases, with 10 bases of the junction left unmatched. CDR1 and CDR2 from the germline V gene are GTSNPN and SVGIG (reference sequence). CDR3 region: CAWGRDRVNQAFF. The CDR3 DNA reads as TGTGCCTGGGGTAGGGACAGGGTAAATCAAGCTTTCTTT. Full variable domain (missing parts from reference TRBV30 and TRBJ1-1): SQTIHQWPATLVQPVGSPLSLECTVEGTSNPNLYWYRQAAGRGLQLLFYSVGIGQISSEVPQNLSASRPQDRQFILSSKKLLLSDSGFYLCAWGRDRVNQAFFGQGTRLTVV.

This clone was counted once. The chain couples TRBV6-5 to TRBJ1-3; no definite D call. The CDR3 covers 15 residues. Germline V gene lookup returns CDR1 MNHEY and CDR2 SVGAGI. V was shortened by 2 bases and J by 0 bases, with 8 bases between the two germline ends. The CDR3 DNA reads TGTGCCAGCAGTTACCGACGGTCCTCTGGAAACACCATATATTTT. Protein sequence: CASSYRRSSGNTIYF.

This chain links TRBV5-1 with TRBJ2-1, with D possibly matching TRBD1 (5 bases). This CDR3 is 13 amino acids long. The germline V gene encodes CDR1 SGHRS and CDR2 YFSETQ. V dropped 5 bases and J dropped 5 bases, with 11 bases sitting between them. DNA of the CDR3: TGCGCCAGCAGATCTGACAGCAACAATGAGCAGTTCTTC. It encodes CASRSDSNNEQFF.

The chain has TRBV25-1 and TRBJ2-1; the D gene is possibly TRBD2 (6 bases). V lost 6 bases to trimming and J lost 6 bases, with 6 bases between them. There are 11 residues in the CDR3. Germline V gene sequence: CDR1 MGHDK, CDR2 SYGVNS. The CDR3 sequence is CASRGGNEQFF. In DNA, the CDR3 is TGTGCCAGCAGGGGGGGCAATGAGCAGTTCTTC.

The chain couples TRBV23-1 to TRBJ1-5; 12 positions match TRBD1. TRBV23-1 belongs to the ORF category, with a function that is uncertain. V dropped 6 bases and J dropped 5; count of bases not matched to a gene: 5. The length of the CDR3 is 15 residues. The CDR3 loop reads CASSPGTGGHQPQHF. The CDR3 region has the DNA TGCGCCAGCAGCCCGGGGACAGGGGGCCATCAGCCCCAGCATTTT.

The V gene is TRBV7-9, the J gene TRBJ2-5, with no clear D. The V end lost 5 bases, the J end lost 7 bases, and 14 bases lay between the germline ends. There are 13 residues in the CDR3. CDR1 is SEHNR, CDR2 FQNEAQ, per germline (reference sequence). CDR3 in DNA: TGTGCCAGCAGCCACCCCCGCTTATCGACCCAGTACTTC. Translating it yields CASSHPRLSTQYF.

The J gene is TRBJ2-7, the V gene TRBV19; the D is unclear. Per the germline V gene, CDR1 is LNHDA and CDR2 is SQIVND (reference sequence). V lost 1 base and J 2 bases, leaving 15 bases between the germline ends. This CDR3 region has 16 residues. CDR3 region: CASSIGPNSPTYEQYF. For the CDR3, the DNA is TGTGCCAGTAGTATAGGTCCGAACTCACCTACCTACGAGCAGTACTTC. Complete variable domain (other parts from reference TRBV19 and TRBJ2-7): DGGITQSPKYLFRKEGQNVTLSCEQNLNHDAMYWYRQDPGQGLRLIYYSQIVNDFQKGDIAEGYSVSREKKESFPLTVTSAQKNPTAFYLCASSIGPNSPTYEQYFGPGTRLTVT.

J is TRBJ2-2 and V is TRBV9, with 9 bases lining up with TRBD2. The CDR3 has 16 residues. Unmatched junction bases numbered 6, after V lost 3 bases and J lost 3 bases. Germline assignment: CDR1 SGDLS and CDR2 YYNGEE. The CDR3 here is CASSEGAGGYTGELFF. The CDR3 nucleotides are TGTGCCAGCAGCGAGGGCGCGGGGGGGTACACCGGGGAGCTGTTTTTT.

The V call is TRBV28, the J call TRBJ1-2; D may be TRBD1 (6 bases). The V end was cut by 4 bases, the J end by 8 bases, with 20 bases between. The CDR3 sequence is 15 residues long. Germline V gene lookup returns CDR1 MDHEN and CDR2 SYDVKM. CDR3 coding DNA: TGTGCCAGCAGTTCCCCGAGTGGACCTGGGGGCGGCTACACCTTC. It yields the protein CASSSPSGPGGGYTF.

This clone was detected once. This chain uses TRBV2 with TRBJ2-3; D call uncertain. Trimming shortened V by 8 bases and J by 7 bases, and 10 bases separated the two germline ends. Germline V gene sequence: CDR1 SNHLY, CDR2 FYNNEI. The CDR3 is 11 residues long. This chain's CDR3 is CASGPYNTQYF. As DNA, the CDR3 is TGTGCCAGCGGCCCTTACAATACGCAGTATTTT.

CDR3 sequence: CASSLAGRLGEGANVLTF. In DNA form, the CDR3 reads TGCGCCAGCAGCTTGGCCGGGAGACTGGGAGAAGGGGCCAACGTCCTGACTTTC. The chain links TRBV5-1 to TRBJ2-6; possible D gene TRBD2, 6 bases. V was pared by 0 bases and J by 4 bases, with 17 bases between. Germline V gene lookup returns CDR1 SGHRS and CDR2 YFSETQ. The CDR3 has 18 amino acids.

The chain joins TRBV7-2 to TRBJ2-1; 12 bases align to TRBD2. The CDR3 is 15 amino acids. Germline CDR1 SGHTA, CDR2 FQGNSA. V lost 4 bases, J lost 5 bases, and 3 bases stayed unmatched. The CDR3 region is CASSSRTSGNNEQFF. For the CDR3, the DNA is TGTGCCAGCAGCTCACGGACTAGCGGGAACAATGAGCAGTTCTTC.

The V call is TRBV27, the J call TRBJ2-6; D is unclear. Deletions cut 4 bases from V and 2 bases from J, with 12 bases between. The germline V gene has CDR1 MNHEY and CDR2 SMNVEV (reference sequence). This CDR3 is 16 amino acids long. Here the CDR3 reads CASSSPGRPGANVLTF. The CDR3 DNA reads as TGTGCCAGCAGTTCCCCAGGAAGGCCTGGGGCCAACGTCCTGACTTTC.

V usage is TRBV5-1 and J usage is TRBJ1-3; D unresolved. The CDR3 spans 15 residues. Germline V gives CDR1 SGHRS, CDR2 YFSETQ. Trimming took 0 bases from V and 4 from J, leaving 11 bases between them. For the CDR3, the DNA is TGCGCCAGCAGCTTGGAGGCGGCATACGGAAACACCATATATTTT. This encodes CASSLEAAYGNTIYF.

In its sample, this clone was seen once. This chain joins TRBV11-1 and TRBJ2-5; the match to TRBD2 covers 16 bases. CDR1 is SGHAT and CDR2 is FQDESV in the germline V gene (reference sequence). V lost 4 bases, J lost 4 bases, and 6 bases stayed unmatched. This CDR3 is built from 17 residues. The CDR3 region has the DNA TGTGCCAGCAGCTCCCCGGGACTAGCGGGAGGGCCAGAGACCCAGTACTTC. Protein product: CASSSPGLAGGPETQYF. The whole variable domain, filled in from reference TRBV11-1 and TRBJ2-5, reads EAEVAQSPRYKITEKSQAVAFWCDPISGHATLYWYRQILGQGPELLVQFQDESVVDDSQLPKDRFSAERLKGVDSTLKIQPAELGDSAMYLCASSSPGLAGGPETQYFGPGTRLLVL.

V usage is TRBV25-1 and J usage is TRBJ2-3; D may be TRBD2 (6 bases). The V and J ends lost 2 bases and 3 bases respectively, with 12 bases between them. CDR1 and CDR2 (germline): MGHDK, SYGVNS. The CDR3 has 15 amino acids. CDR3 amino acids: CASSEDLGGTDTQYF. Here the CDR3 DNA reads TGTGCCAGCAGTGAAGACCTAGGAGGGACAGATACGCAGTATTTT.

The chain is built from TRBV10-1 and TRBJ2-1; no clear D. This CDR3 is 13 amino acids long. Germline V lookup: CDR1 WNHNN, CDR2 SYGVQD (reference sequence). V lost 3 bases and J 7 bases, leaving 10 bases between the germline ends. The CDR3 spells CASSEYVPNEQFF. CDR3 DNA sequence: TGCGCCAGCAGTGAATACGTTCCGAATGAGCAGTTCTTC.

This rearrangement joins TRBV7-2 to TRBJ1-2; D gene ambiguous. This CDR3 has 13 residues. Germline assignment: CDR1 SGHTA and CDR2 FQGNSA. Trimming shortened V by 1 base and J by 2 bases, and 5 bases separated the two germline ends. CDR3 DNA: TGTGCCAGCAGCTTAGGTCCGAACTATGGCTACACCTTC. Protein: CASSLGPNYGYTF.

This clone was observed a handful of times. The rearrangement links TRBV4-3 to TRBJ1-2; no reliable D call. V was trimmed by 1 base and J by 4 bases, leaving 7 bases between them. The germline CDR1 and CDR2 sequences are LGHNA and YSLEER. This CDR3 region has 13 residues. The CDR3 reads CASSQASSYGYTF. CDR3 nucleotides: TGCGCCAGCAGCCAAGCGTCCTCCTATGGCTACACCTTC.

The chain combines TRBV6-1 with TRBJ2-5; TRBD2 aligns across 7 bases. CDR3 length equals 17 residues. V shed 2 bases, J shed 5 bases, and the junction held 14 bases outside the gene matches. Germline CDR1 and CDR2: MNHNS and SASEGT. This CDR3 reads CASSEREGTTSSETQYF. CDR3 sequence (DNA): TGTGCCAGCAGTGAAAGAGAGGGGACTACCTCCTCTGAGACCCAGTACTTC.

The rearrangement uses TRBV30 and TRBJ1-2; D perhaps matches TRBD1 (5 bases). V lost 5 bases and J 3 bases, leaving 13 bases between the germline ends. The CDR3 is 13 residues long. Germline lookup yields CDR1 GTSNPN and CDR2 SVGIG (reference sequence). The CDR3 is CAWEEDTDYGYTF. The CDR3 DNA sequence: TGTGCCTGGGAGGAGGACACGGACTATGGCTACACCTTC.

The CDR3 region is CASQDRLNTGELFF. The CDR3 coding sequence is TGTGCCAGCCAAGACAGACTGAACACCGGGGAGCTGTTTTTT. The chain has TRBV27 and TRBJ2-2; a weak D match, TRBD1 (5 bases). Germline V gene sequence: CDR1 MNHEY, CDR2 SMNVEV (reference sequence). This CDR3 region has 14 residues. V was trimmed by 8 bases and J by 1 base, leaving 11 bases between them.

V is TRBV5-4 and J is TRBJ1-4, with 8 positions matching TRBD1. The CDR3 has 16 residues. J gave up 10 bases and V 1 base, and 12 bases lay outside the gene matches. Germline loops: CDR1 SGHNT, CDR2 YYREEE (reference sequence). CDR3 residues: CASSLNGRDRGGKLFF. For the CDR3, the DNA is TGTGCCAGCAGCTTGAACGGGCGTGACAGGGGCGGAAAACTGTTTTTT.

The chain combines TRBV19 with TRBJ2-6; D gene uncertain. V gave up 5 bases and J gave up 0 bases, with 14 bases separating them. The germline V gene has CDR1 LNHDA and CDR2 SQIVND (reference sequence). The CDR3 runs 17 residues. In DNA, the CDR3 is TGTGCCAGTAGTCCCCGGACGGTTAGCTCTGGGGCCAACGTCCTGACTTTC. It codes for CASSPRTVSSGANVLTF.

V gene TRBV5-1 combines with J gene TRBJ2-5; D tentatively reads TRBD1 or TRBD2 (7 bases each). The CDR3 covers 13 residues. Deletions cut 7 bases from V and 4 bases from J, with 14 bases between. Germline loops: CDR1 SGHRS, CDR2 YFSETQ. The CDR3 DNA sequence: TGCGCCAGCGACCCAGGGGGGGCAGAGACCCAGTACTTC. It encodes CASDPGGAETQYF. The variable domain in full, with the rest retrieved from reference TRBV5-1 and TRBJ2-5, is KAGVTQTPRYLIKTRGQQVTLSCSPISGHRSVSWYQQTPGQGLQFLFEYFSETQRNKGNFPGRFSGRQFSNSRSEMNVSTLELGDSALYLCASDPGGAETQYFGPGTRLLVL.

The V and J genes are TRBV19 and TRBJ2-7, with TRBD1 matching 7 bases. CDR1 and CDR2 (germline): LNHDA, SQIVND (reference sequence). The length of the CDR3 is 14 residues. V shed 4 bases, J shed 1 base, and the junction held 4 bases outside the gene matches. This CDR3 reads CASSTNRGSYEQYF. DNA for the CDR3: TGTGCCAGTAGTACCAACAGGGGTTCCTACGAGCAGTACTTC.

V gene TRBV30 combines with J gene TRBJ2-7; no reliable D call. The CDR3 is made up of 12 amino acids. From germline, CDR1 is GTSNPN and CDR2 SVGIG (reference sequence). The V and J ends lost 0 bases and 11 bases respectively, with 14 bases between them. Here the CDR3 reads CAWSVLRRPEYF. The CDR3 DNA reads TGTGCCTGGAGTGTACTAAGGAGACCGGAGTACTTC.

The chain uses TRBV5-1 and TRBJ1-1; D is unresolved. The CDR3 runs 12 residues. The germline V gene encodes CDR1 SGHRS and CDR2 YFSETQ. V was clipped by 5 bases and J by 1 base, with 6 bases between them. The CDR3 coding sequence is TGCGCCAGCAGAACAGAGAACACTGAAGCTTTCTTT. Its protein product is CASRTENTEAFF. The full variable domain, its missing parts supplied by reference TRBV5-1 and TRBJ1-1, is KAGVTQTPRYLIKTRGQQVTLSCSPISGHRSVSWYQQTPGQGLQFLFEYFSETQRNKGNFPGRFSGRQFSNSRSEMNVSTLELGDSALYLCASRTENTEAFFGQGTRLTVV.

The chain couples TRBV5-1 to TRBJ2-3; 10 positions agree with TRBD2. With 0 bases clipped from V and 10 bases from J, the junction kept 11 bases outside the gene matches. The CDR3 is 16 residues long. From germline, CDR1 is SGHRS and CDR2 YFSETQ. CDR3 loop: CASSLVSGRGLVAQYF. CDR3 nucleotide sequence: TGCGCCAGCAGCTTGGTGAGCGGGAGGGGTTTGGTGGCGCAGTATTTT.